This T cell receptor beta chain comes out of a study of T cells after yellow fever vaccination. Conversion of TCR transcripts into cDNA relied on 5'RACE template switching, which added a universal primer site and UMIs. Via MiXCR, TCRdb re-called the 5' RACE reads, giving one row per CDR3 protein. The sample lists 120,000 or so distinct CDR3 sequences, roughly 7.2% occurring once. This clonotype was recorded at least ten times. Its antigen is not known. The CDR3 extends over 13 amino acids. Between the trimmed V and J ends, which lost 0 bases and 4 bases, there was a span of 9 bases. CDR1 and CDR2 from the germline V gene are SQVTM and ANQGSEA. The study's findings and limits: Weaker, the secondary response peaked sooner, at day 5 versus 15. High-abundance clonotypes from the bulk population could contaminate FACS-sorted repertoires. The appearance of a small share of clonotypes in both CD4 and CD8 compartments was observed.

The source was CD4+ T cells sorted from PBMCs, collected 35 to 50 days after the first yellow fever vaccination. This sequence originates from a man between 18 and 29 years old who received the YFV17D yellow fever vaccine. The genes are TRBV29-1 and TRBJ1-1; a weak D match, TRBD1 (5 bases). DNA of the CDR3: TGCAGCGTTGAAGACCTGAGGGGCACTGAAGCTTTCTTT. This codes for CSVEDLRGTEAFF.